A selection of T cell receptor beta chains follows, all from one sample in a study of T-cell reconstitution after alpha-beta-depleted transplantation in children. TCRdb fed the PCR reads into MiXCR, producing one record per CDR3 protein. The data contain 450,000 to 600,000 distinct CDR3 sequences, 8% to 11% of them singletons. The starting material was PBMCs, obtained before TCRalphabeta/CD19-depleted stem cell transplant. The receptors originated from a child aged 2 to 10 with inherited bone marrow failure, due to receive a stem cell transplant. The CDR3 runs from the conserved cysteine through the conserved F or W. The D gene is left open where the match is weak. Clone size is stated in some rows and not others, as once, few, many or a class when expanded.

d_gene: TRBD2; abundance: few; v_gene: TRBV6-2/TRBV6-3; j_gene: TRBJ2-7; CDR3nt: TGTGCCAGCAGGGACGGCGGGAGCTCCTACGAGCAGTACTTC; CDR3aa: CASRDGGSSYEQYF
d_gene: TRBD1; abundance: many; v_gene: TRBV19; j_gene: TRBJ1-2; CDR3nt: TGTGCCAGTAGCCCCGGGACAGACTATGGCTACACCTTC; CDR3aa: CASSPGTDYGYTF
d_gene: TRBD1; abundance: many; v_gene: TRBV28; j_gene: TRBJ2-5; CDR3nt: TGTGCCAGCATTCCTGAAACAGGGGGAGGAGAGACCCAGTACTTC; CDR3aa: CASIPETGGGETQYF
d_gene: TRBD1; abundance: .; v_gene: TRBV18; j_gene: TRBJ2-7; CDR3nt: TGTGCCAGCTCGCCGAGGACAGGGGGCCCGGACGAGCAGTACTTC; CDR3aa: CASSPRTGGPDEQYF
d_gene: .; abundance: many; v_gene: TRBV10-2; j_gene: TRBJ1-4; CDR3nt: TGCGCCAGCAGTGAAACAGGTTTAAATGAAAAACTGTTTTTT; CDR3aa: CASSETGLNEKLFF
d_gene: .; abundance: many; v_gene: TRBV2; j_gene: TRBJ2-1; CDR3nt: TGTGCCAGCAGTGTTCGCCCTTACAATGAGCAGTTCTTC; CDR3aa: CASSVRPYNEQFF
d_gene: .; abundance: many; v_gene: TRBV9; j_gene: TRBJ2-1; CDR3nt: TGTGCCAGCAGCGCTCCTAGCGCGGTATACAATGAGCAGTTCTTC; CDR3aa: CASSAPSAVYNEQFF
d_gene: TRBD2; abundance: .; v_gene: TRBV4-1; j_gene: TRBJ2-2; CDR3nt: TGCGCCAGCAGCCAGGATATAGCGGGAAGGCTGTTTTTT; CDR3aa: CASSQDIAGRLFF
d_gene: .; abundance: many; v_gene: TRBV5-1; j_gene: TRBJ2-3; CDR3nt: TGCGCCAGCAGCTTGGCCCCCCAGGTGGAGGATACGCAGTATTTT; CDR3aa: CASSLAPQVEDTQYF
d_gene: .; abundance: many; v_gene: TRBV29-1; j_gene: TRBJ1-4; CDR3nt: TGCAGCGTTGTCGCTTTGCAAGATGAAAAACTGTTTTTT; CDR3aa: CSVVALQDEKLFF
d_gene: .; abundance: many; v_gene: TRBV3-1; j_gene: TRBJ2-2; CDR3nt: TGTGCCAGCAGCCAAGGACATAGCGGAACTGGGGAGCTGTTTTTT; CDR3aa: CASSQGHSGTGELFF
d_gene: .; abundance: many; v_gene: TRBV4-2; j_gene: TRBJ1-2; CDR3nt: TGTGCCAGCAGCCAAGCAGGGCCCTATGGCTACACCTTC; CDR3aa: CASSQAGPYGYTF
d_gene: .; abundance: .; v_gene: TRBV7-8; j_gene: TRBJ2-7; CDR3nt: TGTGCCAGCAGAACAGGGATTTGGTCCTACGAGCAGTACTTC; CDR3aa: CASRTGIWSYEQYF
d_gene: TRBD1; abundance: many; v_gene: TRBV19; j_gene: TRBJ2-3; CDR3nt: TGTGCCAGCAATCCTCCGGGACAGGGTGCAGATACGCAGTATTTT; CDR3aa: CASNPPGQGADTQYF
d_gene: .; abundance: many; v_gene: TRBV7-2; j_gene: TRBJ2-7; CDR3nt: TGTGCCAGCAGCTCCTTCTACGAGCAGTACTTC; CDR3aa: CASSSFYEQYF
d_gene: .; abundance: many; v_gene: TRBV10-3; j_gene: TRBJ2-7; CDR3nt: TGTGCCATCAGTGAGCCAGGGATTACCTACGAGCAGTACTTC; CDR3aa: CAISEPGITYEQYF
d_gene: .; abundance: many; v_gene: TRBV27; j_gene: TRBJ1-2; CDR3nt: TGTGCCAGCAGTTTATCGAACGACCCAAGTGTCGAAGGCTACACCTTC; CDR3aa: CASSLSNDPSVEGYTF
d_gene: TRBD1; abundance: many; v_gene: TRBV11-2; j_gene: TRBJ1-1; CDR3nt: TGTGCCAGCAGCTTAGATAGGACAGGGTTGAACACTGAAGCTTTCTTT; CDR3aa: CASSLDRTGLNTEAFF
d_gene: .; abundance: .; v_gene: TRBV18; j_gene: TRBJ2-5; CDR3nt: TGTGCCAGCTCATCTCGCCAGGGTCAAGAGACCCAGTACTTC; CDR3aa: CASSSRQGQETQYF
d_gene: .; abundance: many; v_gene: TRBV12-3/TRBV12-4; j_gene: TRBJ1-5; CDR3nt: TGTGCCAGCAGTTTACGGACAGGCAATCAGCCCCAGCATTTT; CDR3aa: CASSLRTGNQPQHF
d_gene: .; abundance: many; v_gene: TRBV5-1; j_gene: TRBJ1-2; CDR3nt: TGCGCCAGCAGCGGCCAGCCAAACTATGGCTACACCTTC; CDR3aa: CASSGQPNYGYTF
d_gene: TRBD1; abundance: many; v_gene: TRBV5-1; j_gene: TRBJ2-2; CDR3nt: TGCGCCAGCAGCTTGGCCGGGACAGCGAACACCGGGGAGCTGTTTTTT; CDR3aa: CASSLAGTANTGELFF